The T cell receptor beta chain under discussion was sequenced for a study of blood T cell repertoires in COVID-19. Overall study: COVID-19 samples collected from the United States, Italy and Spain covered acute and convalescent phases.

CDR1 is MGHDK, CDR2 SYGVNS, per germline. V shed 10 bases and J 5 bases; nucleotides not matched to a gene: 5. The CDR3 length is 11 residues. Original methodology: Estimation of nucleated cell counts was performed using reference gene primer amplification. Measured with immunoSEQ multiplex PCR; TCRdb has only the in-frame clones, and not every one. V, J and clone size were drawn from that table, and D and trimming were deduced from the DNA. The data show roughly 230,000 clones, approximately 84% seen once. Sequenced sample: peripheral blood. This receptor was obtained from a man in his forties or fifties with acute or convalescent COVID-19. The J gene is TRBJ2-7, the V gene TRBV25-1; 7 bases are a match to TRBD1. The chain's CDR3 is CAIRQGHEQYF. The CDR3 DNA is TGTGCCATCCGACAGGGCCACGAGCAGTACTTC.